This T cell receptor (beta chain) was observed in a study of Ad26.COV2.S vaccination and SARS-CoV-2 variants. Study-level points and caveats: Researchers reported similar non-spike TCR breadth in vaccine and placebo recipients.

Germline loops: CDR1 SGHRS, CDR2 YFSETQ. The length of the CDR3 is 14 residues. V lost 3 bases and J lost 2, with 11 bases in between. Only in-frame clones appear in the TCRdb table, and some are missing; sequencing was by immunoSEQ multiplex PCR. The sample records about 250,000 clones, 80% to 90% being singletons. Treatment here: roughly 19 received Ad26.COV2.S at low or high dose, single or two shots; roughly five received placebo; per-sample allocation not given. Sampling was performed 63 days after the first vaccine or placebo injection. In Boston, an adult donor aged 18-55 years took part. In the case of this clone: No antigen is known for it.

The rearrangement uses TRBV5-1 and TRBJ1-1; D not resolved. The sample here was peripheral blood, taken in a trial of Ad26.COV2.S vaccine versus placebo. The sequence came from a person between 18 and 59 years old who received the Ad26.COV2.S COVID-19 vaccine or a placebo. The CDR3 loop reads CASSSAAVNTEAFF. The DNA for the CDR3 is TGCGCCAGCAGCTCGGCGGCGGTTAACACTGAAGCTTTCTTT.